This T cell receptor (beta chain) was profiled in a study of T cell repertoires in cytomegalovirus infection. TCRdb re-called the reads with MiXCR, one entry per CDR3 protein. The table records 55,000 to 85,000 distinct CDR3 sequences, approximately 3.6% of them present only once. In germline, CDR1 is SGHTA, CDR2 FQGNSA. The V gene lost 5 bases and the J gene lost 1 base, with 15 bases spanning the gap. CDR3 length: 15 amino acids. Many counts were recorded for this clonotype. Its antigen is not identified. Whole-study results and caveats: HLA-C-restricted CMV clonotypes gave the most frequent clonotype in two of eight donors.

Sequenced input: PBMCs. The origin of this receptor is a human donor in good health (CMV status not recorded). Some clones in this sample may be carry-over from other donors' samples. This sequence joins TRBV7-2 and TRBJ2-7, with D perhaps matching TRBD1 (6 bases). This CDR3 reads CASSPIGGQSYEQYF. The CDR3, as DNA: TGTGCCAGCAGCCCCATAGGCGGACAGTCCTACGAGCAGTACTTC.